This TCR beta chain was captured by sequencing in a study of cytomegalovirus exposure and HLA in healthy donors. From germline, CDR1 is MGHRA and CDR2 YSYEKL. Trimming removed 1 base from V and 2 bases from J, with 11 bases in between. The CDR3 totals 15 residues. As for this clone: The antigen remains unidentified.

The PCR used 60 Vbeta and 13 Jbeta primers. Sequenced by immunoSEQ multiplex PCR; TCRdb stores in-frame clones only, minus some. Here the sample spans approximately 200,000 clones, around 80% being singletons. Study outcomes and limitations: The study carried out a later analysis of TCR beta sequences. It associated around 17,000 of them with specific HLA alleles at a false discovery rate of 0.05. Within a later analysis, the majority of CMV-associated TCR beta chains appeared HLA-restricted. Later analysis placed DRB1 highest and HLA-C lowest in TCR association rates, which differed by HLA locus.

The source material was PBMCs. The chain is built from TRBV4-1 and TRBJ1-2, with D possibly TRBD1 on 6 matching bases. The receptor was isolated from a woman younger than 45 in good health and CMV-seropositive. CDR3 sequence (DNA): TGCGCCAGCAGCCAAGCGGGGGGCTGGAACTATGGCTACACCTTC. This encodes CASSQAGGWNYGYTF.